A single sample is the source of the 18 T cell receptor beta chains below, sequenced in a study of blood T cell repertoires in COVID-19. Libraries were prepared by immunoSEQ multiplex PCR; TCRdb keeps only in-frame clonotypes and omits some of them. Of 150,000 to 200,000 clones in the sample, around 80% were seen once. Sequencing was done on a sample of PBMCs or T cells enriched from blood (not recorded which). These receptors originate from a woman aged 50 to 65 in a cohort exposed to, infected with or recovered from COVID-19 (not recorded which).

V is TRBV19 and J is TRBJ1-3, with 7 bases fitting TRBD1. Germline CDR1 is LNHDA and CDR2 is SQIVND (reference sequence). CDR3 length: 16 amino acids. Germline trimming cut 6 bases from V and 0 bases from J; bases unmatched to any gene: 8. The DNA for the CDR3 is TGTGCCAGTAGGAACAGGGGAAAGGGCTCTGGAAACACCATATATTTT. It is translated as CASRNRGKGSGNTIYF.

This chain uses TRBV30 with TRBJ1-2; no definite D call. Germline assignment: CDR1 GTSNPN and CDR2 SVGIG (reference sequence). The CDR3 totals 14 residues. V lost 0 bases and J lost 0, with 8 bases in between. In nucleotides, the CDR3 is TGTGCCTGGAGTGTCACTACGACTAACTATGGCTACACCTTC. Translating gives CAWSVTTTNYGYTF.

The chain carries TRBV24-1 and TRBJ2-1, with TRBD1 matching 11 bases. In germline, CDR1 is KGHDR, CDR2 SFDVKD. The CDR3 loop spans 15 amino acids. V shed 5 bases, J shed 10 bases, and the junction held 9 bases outside the gene matches. In nucleotides, the CDR3 is TGTGCCACCAGTGGGACAGGGGGCGAGACATTCGAGCAGTTCTTC. Amino acids: CATSGTGGETFEQFF.

V is TRBV6-5 and J is TRBJ1-2; D gene ambiguous. Between the trimmed V and J ends, which lost 2 bases and 0 bases, there was a span of 10 bases. The CDR3 loop spans 15 amino acids. Per germline, CDR1 MNHEY and CDR2 SVGAGI. The CDR3 DNA reads TGTGCCAGCAGTTACGGCGGTGGTCCTAACTATGGCTACACCTTC. Its translation is CASSYGGGPNYGYTF.

The chain links TRBV10-3 to TRBJ1-1; the D gene is possibly TRBD1 (6 bases). This CDR3 has 16 amino acids. Germline lookup yields CDR1 ENHRY and CDR2 SYGVKD. Trimming removed 10 bases from V and 1 base from J, with 22 bases in between. The CDR3 is CATLSPGGAGNTEAFF. Here the CDR3 DNA reads TGTGCCACCCTAAGCCCGGGGGGCGCAGGGAACACTGAAGCTTTCTTT.

The rearrangement links TRBV28 to TRBJ1-5; 8 bases match TRBD1. J was trimmed by 0 bases and V by 4 bases; bases with no gene match: 8. The CDR3 spans 17 residues. CDR1 and CDR2 from the germline V gene are MDHEN and SYDVKM. The CDR3 sequence is CASSSRDRSYSNQPQHF. In DNA form, the CDR3 reads TGTGCCAGCAGTTCTCGGGACAGGTCATATAGCAATCAGCCCCAGCATTTT.

The chain is built from TRBV9 and TRBJ2-7; 8 bases are shared with TRBD1. The ends lost 2 bases at V and 4 bases at J; junction bases unmatched: 2. The germline V gene encodes CDR1 SGDLS and CDR2 YYNGEE. This CDR3 contains 13 residues. CDR3 in DNA: TGTGCCAGCAGCGTCGACAGGGGTTACGAGCAGTACTTC. Its protein is CASSVDRGYEQYF.

This chain connects TRBV6-2 or TRBV6-3 to TRBJ2-1; perhaps TRBD2 as D (6 bases). The ends were cut back, 2 bases at V and 3 bases at J, with 20 bases in the middle. CDR1 is MNHEY, CDR2 SVGEGT, per germline. The CDR3 consists of 18 residues. This CDR3 is CASSYKALKRAIYNEQFF. CDR3 sequence (DNA): TGTGCCAGCAGTTACAAGGCTTTGAAGCGGGCGATCTACAATGAGCAGTTCTTC.

This chain links TRBV14 with TRBJ2-7; D might be TRBD2 (6 bases). The V gene's germline CDR1 is SGHDN and CDR2 FVKESK. V was cut by 4 bases and J by 3 bases, with 19 bases left in between. The CDR3 runs 16 residues. The CDR3 nucleotides are TGTGCCAGCAGCCTGCCCCCCCCCATGGACTACTACGAGCAGTACTTC. Amino acid sequence: CASSLPPPMDYYEQYF.

The count of this clone is one. The J gene is TRBJ2-3, the V gene TRBV7-2; unclear D gene. In germline, CDR1 is SGHTA, CDR2 FQGNSA. This CDR3 is 14 amino acids long. V lost 7 bases to trimming and J lost 0 bases, with 11 bases between them. The DNA for the CDR3 is TGTGCCAGCACCCTCAGCGCTAGCACAGATACGCAGTATTTT. This gives the protein CASTLSASTDTQYF.

V usage is TRBV24-1 and J usage is TRBJ1-4; D gene ambiguous. Germline CDR1 KGHDR, CDR2 SFDVKD. CDR3 length: 15 amino acids. With 6 bases removed from V and 5 bases from J, the gap between germline ends came to 15 bases. Here the CDR3 DNA reads TGTGCCACCAGTTGGAGACCGCCTTCGAATGAAAAACTGTTTTTT. It specifies CATSWRPPSNEKLFF.

This chain links TRBV7-9 with TRBJ2-7; 8 bases align to TRBD1. The germline gives CDR1 SEHNR, CDR2 FQNEAQ (reference sequence). The CDR3 runs to 15 residues. The V segment lost 6 bases and the J segment 2 bases; nucleotides outside the gene matches: 9. In nucleotides, the CDR3 is TGTGCCAGCAGTTTGGACAGGGTATACCCCTACGAGCAGTACTTC. It translates to CASSLDRVYPYEQYF. The full variable domain, its missing parts supplied by reference TRBV7-9 and TRBJ2-7, is DTGVSQNPRHKITKRGQNVTFRCDPISEHNRLYWYRQTLGQGPEFLTYFQNEAQLEKSRLLSDRFSAERPKGSFSTLEIQRTEQGDSAMYLCASSLDRVYPYEQYFGPGTRLTVT.

This clone is a singleton in its sample. The genes are TRBV2 and TRBJ1-2; D is uncertain. The V gene's germline CDR1 is SNHLY and CDR2 FYNNEI. This CDR3 has 15 amino acids. V gave up 2 bases and J gave up 3 bases, with 13 bases separating them. The CDR3 nucleotides are TGTGCCAGCAGTGAACAATCCAGATTTTACTATGGCTACACCTTC. It translates to CASSEQSRFYYGYTF.

The J gene is TRBJ2-5, the V gene TRBV19; D is possibly TRBD2 (6 bases). Germline V gene data show CDR1 as LNHDA and CDR2 as SQIVND (reference sequence). The germline V and J ends were trimmed by 9 bases and 0 bases, with 14 bases remaining between them. The CDR3 is 14 amino acids. The CDR3 nucleotides read TGTGCCAGCCGCGGCCGGGACTACCAAGAGACCCAGTACTTC. This codes for CASRGRDYQETQYF.

This chain joins TRBV2 and TRBJ2-1, with 11 bases lining up with TRBD1. CDR1 is SNHLY, CDR2 FYNNEI, per germline. J gave up 6 bases and V 6 bases, and 4 bases lay outside the gene matches. This CDR3 region has 14 residues. The DNA of the CDR3 is TGTGCCAGCAGATCCGGGACAGGGGGCAATGAGCAGTTCTTC. Translation: CASRSGTGGNEQFF.

The rearrangement links TRBV6-5 to TRBJ2-7, with D possibly being TRBD2 (5 bases). This CDR3 has 12 amino acids. Trimming pared 9 bases from V and 0 bases from J, leaving 9 bases between. Germline CDR1 and CDR2: MNHEY and SVGAGI. The CDR3 sequence: CASDGNSYEQYF. CDR3 sequence (DNA): TGTGCCAGTGACGGGAACTCCTACGAGCAGTACTTC.

The chain combines TRBV2 with TRBJ1-2; D remains ambiguous. CDR3 length: 13 residues. Germline CDR1 reads SNHLY; CDR2 reads FYNNEI. V was pared by 6 bases and J by 1 base, with 9 bases between. CDR3 sequence reads: CASRLTDNYGYTF. CDR3 in DNA: TGTGCCAGCAGATTAACAGATAACTATGGCTACACCTTC.

The rearrangement links TRBV2 to TRBJ1-1; D is undetermined. Trimming stripped 2 bases from V and 3 bases from J, with 13 bases between. In germline, CDR1 is SNHLY, CDR2 FYNNEI. This CDR3 has 15 residues. The CDR3 DNA reads TGTGCCAGCAGTGAAATTGGAGGGATGCACACTGAAGCTTTCTTT. Translating it yields CASSEIGGMHTEAFF.